Listed below are T cell receptor beta chains from one sample, sequenced in a study of cytomegalovirus exposure and HLA in healthy donors. Generated by immunoSEQ multiplex PCR, the TCRdb table keeps only in-frame clones and is missing some. This sample has approximately 130,000 clones; approximately 10% occur once, and the top ten carry 6.5% to 8.5%. Sequenced sample: PBMCs. The receptors stem from a middle-aged woman in good health and CMV-seropositive. Both conserved end residues are part of each CDR3. A D gene is named only where the DNA matches it firmly. The listing skips clone size in some rows; elsewhere it reads once, few, many or a size class.

j_call clone_size v_call d_call cdr3_aa cdr3_nt
TRBJ1-1 few TRBV7-2 NA CASSLPAGFSNTEAFF TGTGCCAGCAGCTTACCGGCAGGGTTTTCGAACACTGAAGCTTTCTTT
TRBJ2-4 NA TRBV20-1 NA CSVPRRNIQYF TGCAGTGTCCCGCGGAGGAACATTCAGTACTTC
TRBJ2-4 NA TRBV5-1 NA CASSWSGNRGGKNIQYF TGCGCCAGCAGCTGGTCGGGTAACAGGGGGGGGAAAAACATTCAGTACTTC
TRBJ1-1 NA TRBV2 TRBD1 CASSVDRGMNTEAFF TGTGCCAGCAGTGTAGACAGGGGAATGAACACTGAAGCTTTCTTT
TRBJ1-4 many TRBV15 NA CATSRDLRGEKLFF TGTGCCACCAGCAGAGACCTCAGGGGTGAAAAACTGTTTTTT
TRBJ1-6 few TRBV6-4 NA CASSESRGINSPLHF TGTGCCAGCAGTGAATCAAGAGGGATTAATTCACCCCTCCACTTT
TRBJ1-1 few TRBV29-1 NA CSVWGGGRGANTEAFF TGCAGCGTTTGGGGCGGCGGGAGAGGGGCGAACACTGAAGCTTTTTTT
TRBJ2-5 NA TRBV7-2 TRBD1 CASSWPTGGGETQYF TGTGCCAGCAGCTGGCCGACAGGGGGAGGGGAGACCCAGTACTTC
TRBJ1-1 few TRBV6-5 NA CASSLREGRTEAFF TGTGCCAGCAGTTTACGGGAGGGGCGCACTGAAGCTTTCTTT
TRBJ1-2 few TRBV6-6 TRBD1 CASRPSDGQELYGYTF TGTGCCAGCAGGCCATCCGATGGACAGGAACTCTATGGCTACACCTTC
TRBJ2-2 NA TRBV7-2 NA CASSPWTYENTGELFF TGTGCCAGCAGCCCCTGGACATATGAGAACACCGGGGAGCTGTTTTTT
TRBJ1-2 NA TRBV7-2 NA CASSLGGRVVGYTF TGTGCCAGCAGCTTAGGAGGCAGGGTTGTTGGCTACACCTTC